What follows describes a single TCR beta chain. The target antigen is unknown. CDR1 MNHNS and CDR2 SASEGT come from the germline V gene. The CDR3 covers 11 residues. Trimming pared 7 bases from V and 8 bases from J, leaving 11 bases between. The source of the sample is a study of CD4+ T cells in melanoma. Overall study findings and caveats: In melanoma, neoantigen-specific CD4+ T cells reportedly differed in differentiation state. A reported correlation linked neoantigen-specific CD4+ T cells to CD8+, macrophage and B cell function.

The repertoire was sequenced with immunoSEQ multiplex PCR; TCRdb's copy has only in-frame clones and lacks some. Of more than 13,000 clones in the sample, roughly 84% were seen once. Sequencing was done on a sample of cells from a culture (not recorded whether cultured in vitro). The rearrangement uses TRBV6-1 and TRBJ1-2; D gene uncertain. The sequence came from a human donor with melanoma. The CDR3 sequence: CASTKVEGYTF. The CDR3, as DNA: TGTGCCAGCACCAAAGTTGAAGGCTACACCTTC.